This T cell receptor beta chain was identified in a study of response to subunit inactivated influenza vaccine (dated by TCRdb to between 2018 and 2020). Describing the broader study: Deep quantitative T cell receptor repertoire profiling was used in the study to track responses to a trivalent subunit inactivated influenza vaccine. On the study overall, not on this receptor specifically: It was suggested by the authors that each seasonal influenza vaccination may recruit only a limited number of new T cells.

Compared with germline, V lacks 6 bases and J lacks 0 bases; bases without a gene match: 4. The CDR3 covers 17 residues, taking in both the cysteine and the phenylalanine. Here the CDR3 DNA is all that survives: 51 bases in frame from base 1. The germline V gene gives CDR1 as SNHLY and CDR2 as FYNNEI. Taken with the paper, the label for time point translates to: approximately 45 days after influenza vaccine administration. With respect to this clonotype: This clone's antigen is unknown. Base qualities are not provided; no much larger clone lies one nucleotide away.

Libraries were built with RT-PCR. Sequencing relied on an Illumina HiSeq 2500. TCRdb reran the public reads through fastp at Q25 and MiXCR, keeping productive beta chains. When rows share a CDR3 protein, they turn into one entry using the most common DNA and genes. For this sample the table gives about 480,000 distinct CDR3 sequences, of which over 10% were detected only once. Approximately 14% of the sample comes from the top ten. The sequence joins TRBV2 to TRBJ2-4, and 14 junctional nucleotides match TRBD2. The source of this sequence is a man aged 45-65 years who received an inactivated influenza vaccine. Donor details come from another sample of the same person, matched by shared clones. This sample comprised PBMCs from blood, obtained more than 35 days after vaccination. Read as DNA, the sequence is TGTGCCAGCAGCCGGACTAGCGGGAGGCTAGCCAAAAACATTCAGTACTTC. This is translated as CASSRTSGRLAKNIQYF.